Following are 18 T cell receptor beta chains from one sample sequenced in a study of blood T cells in healthy people across ages. Combining a sample-barcoded 5' primer with a J-beta primer mix, a second PCR ran for 7 to 11 cycles. TCRdb processed the 5' RACE reads anew with MiXCR; each CDR3 protein has one entry. The sample has 1.5 million to 2 million distinct CDR3 sequences, about 35% seen once. Sequencing input: blood. Receptor source: a woman aged 25 to 39 in good health.

The sample holds many counts of this clonotype. V and J are TRBV5-1 and TRBJ2-1; D unclear. This CDR3 spans 13 amino acids. Germline V gives CDR1 SGHRS, CDR2 YFSETQ. The V end lost 4 bases, the J end lost 3 bases, and 8 bases lay between the germline ends. The DNA for the CDR3 is TGCGCCAGCAGCCCTGGGCACTACAATGAGCAGTTCTTC. It yields the protein CASSPGHYNEQFF.

In its sample, this clonotype was seen a few times. The V and J genes are TRBV9 and TRBJ2-3, with 14 bases fitting TRBD2. The CDR3 extends over 20 amino acids. In germline, CDR1 is SGDLS, CDR2 YYNGEE. Trimming took 4 bases from V and 0 from J; bases not matched to a gene: 13. The CDR3 coding sequence is TGTGCCAGCAGCCTTCGACTAGCGGGGGGGGACAAACTCAGCACAGATACGCAGTATTTT. Translation: CASSLRLAGGDKLSTDTQYF. The full variable domain, rest sourced from reference TRBV9 and TRBJ2-3, is DSGVTQTPKHLITATGQRVTLRCSPRSGDLSVYWYQQSLDQGLQFLIQYYNGEERAKGNILERFSAQQFPDLHSELNLSSLELGDSALYFCASSLRLAGGDKLSTDTQYFGPGTRLTVL.

The table lists this clonotype with a count of one. The gene calls are TRBV9 and TRBJ2-1; possible D gene TRBD1, 6 bases. The CDR3 extends over 11 amino acids. Germline CDR1 is SGDLS and CDR2 is YYNGEE. V lost 3 bases to trimming and J lost 10 bases, with 8 bases between them. The CDR3 DNA sequence: TGTGCCAGCAGCGGGACAGAGGAGCAGTTCTTC. It encodes CASSGTEEQFF.

This clonotype was recorded a few times. At one end, the junction sequence differs from germline, possibly due to a read error. The J gene is TRBJ1-1, the V gene TRBV28; D unresolved. The CDR3 contains 13 residues. Germline V gene lookup returns CDR1 MDHEN and CDR2 SYDVKM. CDR3: CAGSFRWNTEAFF. Here the CDR3 DNA reads TGTGCCGGCAGTTTTAGGTGGAACACTGAAGCTTTCTTT.

This clonotype was counted only a few times. V usage is TRBV20-1 and J usage is TRBJ2-3; D call uncertain. This CDR3 has 15 residues. V lost 6 bases, J lost 4 bases, and 20 bases lay in between. The germline CDR1 and CDR2 sequences are DFQATT and SNEGSKA (reference sequence). DNA for the CDR3: TGCAGTGCCTCGAGAGGATTACCGGTTGCAGATACGCAGTATTTT. Protein sequence: CSASRGLPVADTQYF.

The J gene is TRBJ2-4, the V gene TRBV4-2; D is possibly TRBD1 or TRBD2 (6 bases each). The DNA end is a closer match to TRBJ2-7, so the J assignment may be wrong. From germline, CDR1 is LGHNA and CDR2 YNFKEQ. This CDR3 has 17 residues. The CDR3 DNA sequence: TGTGCCAGCAGCCAAGGGATGGGGGGCTACGCTGGCTACGAGCAGTACTTC. Its protein product is CASSQGMGGYAGYEQYF.

This clonotype was picked up a small number of times. The V gene is TRBV27, the J gene TRBJ1-1; the D gene is possibly TRBD1 (5 bases). The CDR3 sequence is 17 residues long. Trimming took 3 bases from V and 3 from J, leaving 20 bases between them. The germline gives CDR1 MNHEY, CDR2 SMNVEV (reference sequence). The CDR3 DNA reads as TGTGCCAGCAGTTTCCTCTCGATGGGGCAGAGGCACACTGAAGCTTTCTTT. Its translation: CASSFLSMGQRHTEAFF.

This clonotype has a handful of counts. This chain uses TRBV3-1 with TRBJ1-2, with a possible D match to TRBD1 (5 bases). This CDR3 region has 15 residues. Trimming left V 1 base short and J 2 bases short, with 11 bases between. Germline lookup yields CDR1 LGHDT and CDR2 YNNKEL (reference sequence). The CDR3 spells CASSQGGTRNYGYTF. In nucleotides, the CDR3 is TGTGCCAGCAGCCAAGGAGGGACTCGGAACTATGGCTACACCTTC.

This clonotype was seen more than once but under ten times. The genes are TRBV28 and TRBJ1-1, with D unresolved. Germline values: CDR1 MDHEN, CDR2 SYDVKM. Trimming left V 2 bases short and J 0 bases short, with 10 bases between. This CDR3 comprises 15 residues. CDR3 sequence: CASSLRRGMNTEAFF. In nucleotides, the CDR3 is TGTGCCAGCAGTTTACGTCGGGGTATGAACACTGAAGCTTTCTTT.

The J gene is TRBJ2-5, the V gene TRBV7-9; D is undetermined. The CDR3 extends over 15 amino acids. The germline V gene has CDR1 SEHNR and CDR2 FQNEAQ (reference sequence). V was trimmed by 3 bases and J by 2 bases, leaving 13 bases between them. In nucleotides, the CDR3 is TGTGCCAGCAGCTTGGGTATGGCAGTTCAAGAGACCCAGTACTTC. Translation: CASSLGMAVQETQYF.

There are a few counts of this clonotype. The CDR3 bases are TGCAGCGGCTGGACAGGAGAAAAACTGTTTTTT. Translated, it gives CSGWTGEKLFF. This chain uses TRBV29-1 with TRBJ1-4, with TRBD1 matching over 7 bases. Germline V lookup: CDR1 SQVTM, CDR2 ANQGSEA. V was pared by 7 bases and J by 8 bases, with 4 bases of the junction left unmatched. The CDR3 sequence is 11 residues long.

This clonotype was observed a few times. The J gene is TRBJ2-5, the V gene TRBV4-2, with D hard to call. V lost 4 bases to trimming and J lost 2 bases, with 14 bases between them. CDR3 size: 15 residues. Germline assignment: CDR1 LGHNA and CDR2 YNFKEQ. CDR3: CASSLANGPQETQYF. CDR3 in DNA: TGTGCCAGCAGCCTCGCGAACGGGCCTCAAGAGACCCAGTACTTC.

The sample holds many counts of this clonotype. The chain carries TRBV7-3 and TRBJ2-1; 8 bases align to TRBD1. Germline CDR1 is SGHTA and CDR2 is FQGTGA. Trimming took 5 bases from V and 7 from J; bases not matched to a gene: 16. This CDR3 has 17 residues. The CDR3 sequence: CASSPRPPRDRLNEQFF. The CDR3 bases are TGTGCCAGCAGCCCACGCCCCCCTAGGGACAGGCTGAATGAGCAGTTCTTC.

Note on this clonotype: The junction departs from the called germline gene at one end, perhaps through a read error. The chain combines TRBV10-3 with TRBJ2-5; 7 nucleotides match TRBD2. Per germline, CDR1 ENHRY and CDR2 SYGVKD. This CDR3 comprises 13 residues. In DNA form, the CDR3 reads TGTGCCATCAGTGAGCGGGGGGAAGAGGCCCAGTACTTC. Translation: CAISERGEEAQYF.

The rearrangement uses TRBV5-1 and TRBJ1-1; D is perhaps TRBD1 (5 bases). The CDR3 spans 13 residues. The ends were cut back, 0 bases at V and 6 bases at J, with 9 bases in the middle. The germline CDR1 and CDR2 sequences are SGHRS and YFSETQ. The CDR3 loop is CASSLVGQAEAFF. In nucleotides, the CDR3 is TGCGCCAGCAGCTTGGTCGGACAAGCTGAAGCTTTCTTT.

This chain links TRBV7-3 with TRBJ2-1; 9 bases agree with TRBD2. The CDR3 has 15 amino acids. J lost 6 bases, V lost 5 bases, and 8 bases had no gene match. Germline CDR1 and CDR2: SGHTA and FQGTGA. As DNA, the CDR3 is TGTGCCAGCAGCCCGCCGGGACTAGCCCTCAATGAGCAGTTCTTC. Its protein is CASSPPGLALNEQFF.

This clonotype was found a few times. This rearrangement joins TRBV20-1 to TRBJ1-5; 8 bases match TRBD1. This CDR3 is built from 13 residues. V lost 8 bases to trimming and J lost 5 bases; unmatched junction nucleotides: 8. Germline V gene lookup returns CDR1 DFQATT and CDR2 SNEGSKA (reference sequence). The CDR3: CSTRTGFDQPQHF. CDR3 DNA sequence: TGCAGTACGCGGACAGGGTTCGATCAGCCCCAGCATTTT.

The V gene is TRBV10-1, the J gene TRBJ2-2; 11 bases fit TRBD2. The CDR3 sequence is 16 residues long. Germline V lookup: CDR1 WNHNN, CDR2 SYGVQD (reference sequence). V shed 7 bases, J shed 3 bases, and the junction held 7 bases outside the gene matches. CDR3 coding DNA: TGCGCCAGCACAGACGGGACTAGCGGTTACACCGGGGAGCTGTTTTTT. Residues: CASTDGTSGYTGELFF.